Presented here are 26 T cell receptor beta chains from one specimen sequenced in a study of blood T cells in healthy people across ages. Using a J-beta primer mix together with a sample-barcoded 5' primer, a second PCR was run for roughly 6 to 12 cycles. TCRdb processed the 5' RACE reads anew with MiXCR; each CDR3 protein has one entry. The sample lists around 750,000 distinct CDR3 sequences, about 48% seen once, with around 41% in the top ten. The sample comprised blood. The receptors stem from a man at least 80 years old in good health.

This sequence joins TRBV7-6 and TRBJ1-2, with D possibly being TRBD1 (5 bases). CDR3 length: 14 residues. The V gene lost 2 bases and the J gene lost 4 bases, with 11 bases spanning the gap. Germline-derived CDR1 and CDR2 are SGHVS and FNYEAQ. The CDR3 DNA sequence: TGTGCCAGCAGCTTATTGAGCGGGGGCTATGGCTACACCTTC. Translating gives CASSLLSGGYGYTF.

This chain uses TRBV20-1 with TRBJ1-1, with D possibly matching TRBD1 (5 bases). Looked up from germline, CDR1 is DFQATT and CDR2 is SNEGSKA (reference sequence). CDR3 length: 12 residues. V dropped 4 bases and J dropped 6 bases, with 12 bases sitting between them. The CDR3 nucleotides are TGCAGTGCTAACGGGGGAGTCGCTGAAGCTTTCTTT. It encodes CSANGGVAEAFF.

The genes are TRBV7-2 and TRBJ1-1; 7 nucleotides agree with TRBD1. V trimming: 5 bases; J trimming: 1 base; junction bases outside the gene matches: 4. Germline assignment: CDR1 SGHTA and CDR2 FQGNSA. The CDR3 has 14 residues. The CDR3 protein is CASSRGQQNTEAFF. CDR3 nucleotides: TGTGCCAGCAGCCGGGGACAGCAGAACACTGAAGCTTTCTTT.

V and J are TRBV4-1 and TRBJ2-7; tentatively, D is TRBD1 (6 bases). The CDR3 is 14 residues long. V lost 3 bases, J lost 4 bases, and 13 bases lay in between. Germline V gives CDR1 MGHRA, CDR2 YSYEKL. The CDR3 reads CASSQGAGPYEQYF. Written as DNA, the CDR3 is TGCGCCAGCAGCCAGGGGGCAGGGCCGTACGAGCAGTACTTC.

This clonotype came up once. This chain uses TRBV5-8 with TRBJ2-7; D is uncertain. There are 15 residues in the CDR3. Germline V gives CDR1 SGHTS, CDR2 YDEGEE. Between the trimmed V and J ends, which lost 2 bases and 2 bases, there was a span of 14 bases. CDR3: CASSFRQSNPYEQYF. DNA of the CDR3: TGTGCCAGCAGCTTTCGGCAGAGCAATCCCTACGAGCAGTACTTC.

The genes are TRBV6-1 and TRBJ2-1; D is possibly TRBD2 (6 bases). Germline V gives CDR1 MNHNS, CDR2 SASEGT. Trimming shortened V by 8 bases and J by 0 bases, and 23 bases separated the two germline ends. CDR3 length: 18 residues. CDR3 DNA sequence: TGTGCCAGCCTAGGGAAGGGAGAGGCGGGACTCTCCTACAATGAGCAGTTCTTC. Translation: CASLGKGEAGLSYNEQFF.

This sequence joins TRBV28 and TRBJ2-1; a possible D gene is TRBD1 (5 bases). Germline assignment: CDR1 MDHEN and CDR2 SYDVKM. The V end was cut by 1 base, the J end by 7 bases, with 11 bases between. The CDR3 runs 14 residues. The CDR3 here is CASSLYAGKNEQFF. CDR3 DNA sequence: TGTGCCAGCAGTTTATACGCAGGGAAAAATGAGCAGTTCTTC.

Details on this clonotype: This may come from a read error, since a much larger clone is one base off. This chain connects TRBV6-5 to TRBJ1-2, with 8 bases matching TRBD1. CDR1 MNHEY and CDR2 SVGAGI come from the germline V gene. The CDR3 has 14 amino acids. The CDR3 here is CTSRAGQGSIGYTF. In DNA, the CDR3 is TGTACCAGCAGGGCAGGACAGGGATCGATCGGCTACACCTTC.

CDR3 amino acids: CASSQVEDRCYEQYF. CDR3 DNA sequence: TGCGCCAGCAGCCAGGTTGAAGACAGGTGCTACGAGCAGTACTTC. The chain joins TRBV4-1 to TRBJ2-5; tentatively, D is TRBD1 (6 bases). The end of the DNA aligns better with TRBJ2-7, so the J call may be wrong. The germline V gene encodes CDR1 MGHRA and CDR2 YSYEKL. The CDR3 consists of 15 residues.

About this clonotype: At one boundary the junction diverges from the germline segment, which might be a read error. The CDR3 loop is CSVLLAGVGDTPYF. CDR3 DNA: TGCAGCGTCTTACTAGCGGGAGTTGGAGATACGCCGTATTTT. This chain links TRBV29-1 with TRBJ2-3; 11 bases match TRBD2. Germline CDR1 reads SQVTM; CDR2 reads ANQGSEA. The CDR3 has 14 amino acids.

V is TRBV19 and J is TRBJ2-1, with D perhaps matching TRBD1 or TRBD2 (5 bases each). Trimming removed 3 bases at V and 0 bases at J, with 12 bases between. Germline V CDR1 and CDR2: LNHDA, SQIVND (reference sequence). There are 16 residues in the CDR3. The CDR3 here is CASSMFEGSSYNEQFF. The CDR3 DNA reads TGTGCCAGTAGTATGTTTGAGGGGAGCTCCTACAATGAGCAGTTCTTC. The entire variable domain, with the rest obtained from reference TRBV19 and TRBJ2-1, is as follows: DGGITQSPKYLFRKEGQNVTLSCEQNLNHDAMYWYRQDPGQGLRLIYYSQIVNDFQKGDIAEGYSVSREKKESFPLTVTSAQKNPTAFYLCASSMFEGSSYNEQFFGPGTRLTVL.

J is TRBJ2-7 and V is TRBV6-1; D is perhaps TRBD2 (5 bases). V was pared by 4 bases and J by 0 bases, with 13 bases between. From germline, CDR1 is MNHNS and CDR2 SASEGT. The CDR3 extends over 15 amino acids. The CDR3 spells CASSAEGWSSYEQYF. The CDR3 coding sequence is TGTGCCAGCAGTGCAGAGGGATGGAGCTCCTACGAGCAGTACTTC.

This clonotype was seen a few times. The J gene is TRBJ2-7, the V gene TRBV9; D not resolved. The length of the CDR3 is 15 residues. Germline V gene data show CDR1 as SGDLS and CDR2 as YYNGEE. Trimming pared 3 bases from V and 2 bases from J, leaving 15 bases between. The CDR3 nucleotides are TGTGCCAGCAGCGGAGACGGCGTTGCTCCCTACGAGCAGTACTTC. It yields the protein CASSGDGVAPYEQYF.

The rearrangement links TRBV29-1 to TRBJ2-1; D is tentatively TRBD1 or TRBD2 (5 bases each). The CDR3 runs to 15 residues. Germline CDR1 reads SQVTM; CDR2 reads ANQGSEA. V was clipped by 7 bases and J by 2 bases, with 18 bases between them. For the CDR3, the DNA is TGCAGCGCCCGAAGGGGAGAGGGGCCCTACAATGAGCAGTTCTTC. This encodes CSARRGEGPYNEQFF.

CDR3 amino acids: CASNPGDLRLSYEQYF. The CDR3 region has the DNA TGTGCCAGCAACCCGGGGGACTTACGACTGTCCTACGAGCAGTACTTC. V gene TRBV9 combines with J gene TRBJ2-7; weak D call: TRBD2 (6 bases). The germline V gene encodes CDR1 SGDLS and CDR2 YYNGEE. V was clipped by 6 bases and J by 1 base, with 20 bases between them. The CDR3 has 16 amino acids.

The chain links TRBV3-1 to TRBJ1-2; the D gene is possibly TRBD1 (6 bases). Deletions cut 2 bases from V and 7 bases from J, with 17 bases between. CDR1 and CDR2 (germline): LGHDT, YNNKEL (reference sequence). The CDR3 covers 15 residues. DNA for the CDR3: TGTGCCAGCAGCCAACGGGGGGCTCAATTGGGTGGCTACACCTTC. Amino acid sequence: CASSQRGAQLGGYTF.

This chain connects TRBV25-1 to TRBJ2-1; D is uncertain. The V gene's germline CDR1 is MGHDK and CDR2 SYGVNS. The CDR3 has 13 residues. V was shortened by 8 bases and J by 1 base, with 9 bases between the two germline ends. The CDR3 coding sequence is TGTGCCAGCGATGACGGGTCCTACAATGAGCAGTTCTTC. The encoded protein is CASDDGSYNEQFF.

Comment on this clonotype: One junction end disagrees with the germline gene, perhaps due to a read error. CDR3 nucleotide sequence: TGTGCCTGCTCAAGCAGGACAGGGCGCCAAGAGACCCAGTACTTC. Amino acids: CACSSRTGRQETQYF. The chain combines TRBV18 with TRBJ2-5, with TRBD1 matching 8 bases. This CDR3 spans 15 amino acids. From germline, CDR1 is KGHSH and CDR2 LQKENI.

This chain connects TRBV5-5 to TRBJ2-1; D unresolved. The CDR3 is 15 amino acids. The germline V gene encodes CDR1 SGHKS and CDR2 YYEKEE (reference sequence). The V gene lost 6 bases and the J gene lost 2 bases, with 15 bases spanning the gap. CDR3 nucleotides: TGTGCCAGCAAGCCCAAGGACGACCCCTACAATGAGCAGTTCTTC. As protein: CASKPKDDPYNEQFF.

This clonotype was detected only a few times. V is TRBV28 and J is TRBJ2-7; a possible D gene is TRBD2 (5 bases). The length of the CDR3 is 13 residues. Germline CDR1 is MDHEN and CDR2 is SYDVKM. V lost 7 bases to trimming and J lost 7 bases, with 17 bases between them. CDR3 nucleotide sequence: TGTGCCAGCACCTTGGCACTCCGAGGGGAGCAGTACTTC. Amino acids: CASTLALRGEQYF.

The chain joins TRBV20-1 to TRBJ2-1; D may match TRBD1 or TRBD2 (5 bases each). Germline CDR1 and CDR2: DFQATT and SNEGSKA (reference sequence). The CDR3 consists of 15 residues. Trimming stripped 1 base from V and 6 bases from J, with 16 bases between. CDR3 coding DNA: TGCAGTGCTAGAGCGGGACCCTTTATAAGCAATGAGCAGTTCTTC. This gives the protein CSARAGPFISNEQFF.

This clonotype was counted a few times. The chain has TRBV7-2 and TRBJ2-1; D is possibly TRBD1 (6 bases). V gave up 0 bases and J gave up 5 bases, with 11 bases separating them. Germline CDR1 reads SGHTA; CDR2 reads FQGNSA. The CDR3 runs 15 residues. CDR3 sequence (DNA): TGTGCCAGCAGCTTAGCGATGGGGGCTCACAATGAGCAGTTCTTC. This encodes CASSLAMGAHNEQFF.

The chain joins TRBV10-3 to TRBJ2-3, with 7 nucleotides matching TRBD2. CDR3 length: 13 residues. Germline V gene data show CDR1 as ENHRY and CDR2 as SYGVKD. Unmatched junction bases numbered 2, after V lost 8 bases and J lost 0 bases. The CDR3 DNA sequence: TGTGCCATCCTAGCGGCTAGCACAGATACGCAGTATTTT. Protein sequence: CAILAASTDTQYF.

The CDR3: CASSSTGLTYEQYF. CDR3 sequence (DNA): TGTGCCAGCTCTTCGACAGGGCTCACCTACGAGCAGTACTTC. V and J are TRBV18 and TRBJ2-7; 7 bases match TRBD1. There are 14 residues in the CDR3. The germline gives CDR1 KGHSH, CDR2 LQKENI. J lost 2 bases, V lost 6 bases, and 7 bases had no gene match.

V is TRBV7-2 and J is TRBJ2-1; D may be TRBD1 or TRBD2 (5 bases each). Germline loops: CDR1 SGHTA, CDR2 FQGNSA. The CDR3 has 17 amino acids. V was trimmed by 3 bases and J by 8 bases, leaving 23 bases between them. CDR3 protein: CASSLASRDPRWDEQFF. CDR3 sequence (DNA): TGTGCCAGCAGCTTGGCCTCCCGGGACCCACGCTGGGATGAGCAGTTCTTC.

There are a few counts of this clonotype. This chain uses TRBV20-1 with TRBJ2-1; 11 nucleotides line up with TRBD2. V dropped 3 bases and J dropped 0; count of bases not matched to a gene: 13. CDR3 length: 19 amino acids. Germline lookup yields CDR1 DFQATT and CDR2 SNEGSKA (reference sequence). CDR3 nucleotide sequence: TGCAGTGCTAGGGAAACTAGCGGGAGAGCGCCTAGCTCCTACAATGAGCAGTTCTTC. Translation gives CSARETSGRAPSSYNEQFF.